This T cell receptor beta chain was recorded in a study of shared clonotypes between healthy human individuals. Whole-study context: Researchers drew samples from two women and a few men aged 18 to 49. Study-wide results and caveats: Around 5% was the fraction of naive CD4 clonotypes found shared across four donors.

The investigators split CD4+ cells into a CD45RA+ naive subset and a CD45RA-negative memory subset. Points on this clone: Its matching antigen is unknown.

Clones were read by immunoSEQ multiplex PCR, and TCRdb kept only the in-frame ones, dropping some. The sample records 2 million to 3 million clones, 93% being singletons. The specimen was naive CD4+ T cells from PBMCs. The subset: CD45RA+ positively selected. The sequence derives from a man aged 18 to 35 in good health. Some clones in this sample may be carry-over from other donors' samples.

CDR3 nucleotides: TGTGCCAGCAGTGCGGTGGGCGTCGGCACCGGGGAGCTGTTTTTT. It translates to CASSAVGVGTGELFF. The genes are TRBV2 and TRBJ2-2; D gene unclear. Germline CDR1 reads SNHLY; CDR2 reads FYNNEI. V shed 4 bases and J shed 4 bases, with 13 bases lying between them. The CDR3 is 15 residues long.